This T cell receptor beta chain was recorded in a study of Ad26.COV2.S vaccination and SARS-CoV-2 variants. Study summary: Ad26.COV2.S given intramuscularly, once or twice 56 days apart.

Germline V gene lookup returns CDR1 MDHEN and CDR2 SYDVKM. This CDR3 region has 13 residues. The V end lost 3 bases, the J end lost 6 bases, and 8 bases lay between the germline ends. Overall study findings and caveats: Once vaccination had occurred, spike-specific CD8+ and CD4+ T cell responses reportedly showed substantial breadth.

Sample treatment: around 19 received Ad26.COV2.S at low or high dose, single or two shots; several received placebo; per-sample allocation not given. Samples analyzed were those drawn on day 63 after the first vaccine or placebo injection. A Boston donor was an adult aged 18-55 years. An Ad26 vector expressing Wuhan-strain SARS-CoV-2 spike served as the vaccine. The assay was immunoSEQ multiplex PCR, and TCRdb's table has in-frame clones only and misses some. The table lists about 430,000 clones, over 75% of them singletons, with 12% in the top ten. As regards this clone: What it binds is not known.

The sequencing used peripheral blood, collected in a trial of Ad26.COV2.S vaccine versus placebo. This TCR was recovered from a person between 18 and 65 years old who received the Ad26.COV2.S COVID-19 vaccine or a placebo. The rearrangement joins TRBV28 to TRBJ2-2; D not certain. The CDR3 coding sequence is TGTGCCAGCAGTTTGATAGGATCCGGGGAGCTGTTTTTT. Translating gives CASSLIGSGELFF.